One sample yielded the 8 T cell receptor beta chains listed below, sequenced in a study of CXCR4 blockade with PD-1 therapy in pancreatic cancer. Here immunoSEQ multiplex PCR was the method, and the copy in TCRdb shows in-frame clones only, minus some. This table has a few thousand clones, around 50% appearing once. Material: tumor tissue. The receptors were gathered from a human donor with pancreatic ductal adenocarcinoma.

The J gene is TRBJ2-2, the V gene TRBV7-6; 9 bases are shared with TRBD2. Germline loops: CDR1 SGHVS, CDR2 FNYEAQ. There are 17 residues in the CDR3. The trim removed 3 bases at V and 4 bases at J, leaving 9 bases unmatched. In DNA form, the CDR3 reads TGTGCCAGCAGCTTTGGGACTAGCAGAACAGGCACCGGGGAGCTGTTTTTT. Translation: CASSFGTSRTGTGELFF.

This clone was seen a handful of times. The CDR3 region has the DNA TGTGCCAGCAGTTATGGGGGGCGGTACCAAGAGACCCAGTACTTC. The encoded protein is CASSYGGRYQETQYF. V gene TRBV6-8 combines with J gene TRBJ2-5, with D perhaps assigned TRBD1 or TRBD2 (6 bases each). Trimming left V 3 bases short and J 0 bases short, with 11 bases between. The CDR3 contains 15 residues. Germline CDR1 MNHGY, CDR2 SAAAGT.

The chain uses TRBV19 and TRBJ2-3; 9 nucleotides line up with TRBD2. Germline V gene sequence: CDR1 LNHDA, CDR2 SQIVND (reference sequence). The CDR3 extends over 16 amino acids. The junction had 4 bases not matched to a gene; V was cut back by 1 base and J by 2 bases. The CDR3 protein is CASSIGLAVSTDTQYF. DNA of the CDR3: TGTGCCAGTAGTATAGGACTAGCGGTCTCCACAGATACGCAGTATTTT.

The rearrangement links TRBV28 to TRBJ1-2; maybe TRBD1 (6 bases). There are 13 residues in the CDR3. The germline V gene encodes CDR1 MDHEN and CDR2 SYDVKM. The ends were cut back, 7 bases at V and 2 bases at J, with 11 bases in the middle. CDR3 in amino acids: CASIPDRNYGYTF. The CDR3, as DNA: TGTGCCAGCATCCCGGACAGAAACTATGGCTACACCTTC.

This clone has only one observation. For the CDR3, the DNA is TGTGCCAGCAACCGAGCTCCGGGGGCGGACAATGAGCAGTTCTTC. Its protein product is CASNRAPGADNEQFF. V is TRBV6-8 and J is TRBJ2-1; D may be TRBD1 or TRBD2 (6 bases each). The V gene's germline CDR1 is MNHGY and CDR2 SAAAGT. CDR3 length equals 15 residues. The germline V and J ends were trimmed by 7 bases and 5 bases, with 18 bases remaining between them.

The rearrangement links TRBV5-1 to TRBJ2-3; TRBD2 is a possible D gene (6 bases). V dropped 4 bases and J dropped 1 base, with 13 bases sitting between them. CDR3 size: 15 residues. Looked up from germline, CDR1 is SGHRS and CDR2 is YFSETQ. DNA of the CDR3: TGCGCCAGCAGCCCTTTTATAGCGGGCACAGATACGCAGTATTTT. Protein sequence: CASSPFIAGTDTQYF. The full variable domain, with the rest looked up from reference TRBV5-1 and TRBJ2-3, is KAGVTQTPRYLIKTRGQQVTLSCSPISGHRSVSWYQQTPGQGLQFLFEYFSETQRNKGNFPGRFSGRQFSNSRSEMNVSTLELGDSALYLCASSPFIAGTDTQYFGPGTRLTVL.

The chain carries TRBV6-1 and TRBJ2-3; unclear D gene. This CDR3 has 13 residues. V was clipped by 0 bases and J by 4 bases, with 5 bases between them. The germline gives CDR1 MNHNS, CDR2 SASEGT. The CDR3 is CASSEASPDTQYF. The CDR3 nucleotides are TGTGCCAGCAGTGAAGCGTCTCCAGATACGCAGTATTTT.

There are a few counts of this clone. The chain recombines TRBV6-8 with TRBJ1-2; the D is unclear. The CDR3 is 12 residues long. V was trimmed by 7 bases and J by 4 bases, leaving 10 bases between them. The germline gives CDR1 MNHGY, CDR2 SAAAGT. CDR3 loop: CASTQGPYGYTF. For the CDR3, the DNA is TGTGCCAGCACCCAAGGGCCCTATGGCTACACCTTC.